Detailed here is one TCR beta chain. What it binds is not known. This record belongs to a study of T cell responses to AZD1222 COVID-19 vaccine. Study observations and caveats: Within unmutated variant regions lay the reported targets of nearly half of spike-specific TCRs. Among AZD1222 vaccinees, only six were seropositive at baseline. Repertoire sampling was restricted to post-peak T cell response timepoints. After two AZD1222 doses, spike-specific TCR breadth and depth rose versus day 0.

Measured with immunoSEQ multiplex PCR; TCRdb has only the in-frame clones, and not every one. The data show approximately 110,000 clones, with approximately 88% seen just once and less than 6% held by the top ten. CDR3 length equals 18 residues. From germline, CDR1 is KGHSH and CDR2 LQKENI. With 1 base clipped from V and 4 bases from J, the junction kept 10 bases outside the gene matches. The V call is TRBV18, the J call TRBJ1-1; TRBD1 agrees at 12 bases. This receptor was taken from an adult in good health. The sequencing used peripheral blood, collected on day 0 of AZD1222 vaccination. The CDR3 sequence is CASSPQPQGQGASTEAFF. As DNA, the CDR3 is TGTGCCAGCTCACCACAACCCCAGGGACAGGGGGCGAGCACTGAAGCTTTCTTT.